This passage covers 17 T cell receptor beta chains from one sample sequenced in a study of T cell responses to AZD1222 COVID-19 vaccine (dated by TCRdb to about 2021). The library was generated by the immunoSEQ multiplex PCR assay. TCRdb mirrors the immuneACCESS table, restricted to in-frame sequences. Some clones are absent from its copies; in checked studies, under half trace to an unresolved V gene, and the reason for the others is unknown. Counted in this sample were nearly 90,000 clones; around 90% of them appeared once. The ten largest make up around 5.5% of the sample. This specimen's time point label, interpreted: baseline before first vaccination. The sequencing here drew on peripheral blood, taken on day 0 of AZD1222 vaccination. The source is an adult in good health.

This clone appeared a single time. The chain carries TRBV6-2 or TRBV6-3 and TRBJ1-5; D call uncertain. Germline CDR1 and CDR2: MNHEY and SVGEGT. The germline V and J ends were trimmed by 2 bases and 7 bases, with 12 bases remaining between them. This CDR3 spans 14 amino acids. CDR3 region: CASSYRDGIQPQHF. The CDR3 nucleotides are TGTGCCAGCAGTTACAGGGATGGAATCCAGCCCCAGCATTTT.

This chain connects TRBV4-1 to TRBJ2-7, with D perhaps being TRBD1 or TRBD2 (5 bases each). The CDR3 sequence is 14 residues long. Per the germline V gene, CDR1 is MGHRA and CDR2 is YSYEKL. V was clipped by 3 bases and J by 3 bases, with 12 bases between them. The chain's CDR3 is CASSHRDGDYEQYF. In DNA, the CDR3 is TGCGCCAGCAGCCATCGGGACGGAGACTACGAGCAGTACTTC.

The chain's CDR3 is CASTGREFYYGYTF. Written as DNA, the CDR3 is TGTGCCAGCACGGGAAGGGAGTTCTACTATGGCTACACCTTC. The chain carries TRBV27 and TRBJ1-2; D is unclear. CDR3 length equals 14 residues. Trimming took off 7 bases at V and 3 bases at J, with 15 bases between the two ends. Germline V lookup: CDR1 MNHEY, CDR2 SMNVEV (reference sequence).

The V call is TRBV23-1, the J call TRBJ1-4; no firm D call. TRBV23-1 is classed as an ORF, of uncertain function. Trimming took off 0 bases at V and 3 bases at J, with 8 bases between the two ends. The CDR3 has 15 residues. CDR3 coding DNA: TGCGCCAGCAGTCAATCAACTGTGGCTAATGAAAAACTGTTTTTT. It yields the protein CASSQSTVANEKLFF.

This clone was observed a single time. The rearrangement joins TRBV4-1 to TRBJ2-5; 9 bases are a match to TRBD1. V lost 4 bases and J lost 4; bases outside the gene matches: 7. The CDR3 contains 15 residues. The germline CDR1 and CDR2 sequences are MGHRA and YSYEKL. The CDR3 region has the DNA TGCGCCAGCAGCCCCGGACAGGGGTTAGGAGAGACCCAGTACTTC. It codes for CASSPGQGLGETQYF.

This rearrangement joins TRBV4-1 to TRBJ2-7; 7 nucleotides line up with TRBD2. This CDR3 spans 16 amino acids. Germline V lookup: CDR1 MGHRA, CDR2 YSYEKL. Losses at the gene ends were 1 base for V and 2 bases for J; bases not matched to a gene: 8. DNA for the CDR3: TGCGCCAGCAGCCAAGCAGTCGGCGGGAGCCCCTACGAGCAGTACTTC. Protein: CASSQAVGGSPYEQYF.

The rearrangement uses TRBV7-3 and TRBJ1-3; the D is unclear. The CDR3 sequence is 13 residues long. The germline V and J ends were trimmed by 5 bases and 0 bases, with 5 bases remaining between them. Germline CDR1 and CDR2: SGHTA and FQGTGA. The CDR3 DNA reads TGTGCCAGCAGCCCGAGCTCTGGAAACACCATATATTTT. Translated: CASSPSSGNTIYF.

The gene calls are TRBV29-1 and TRBJ2-7, with TRBD1 identical over 7 bases. The V and J ends lost 7 bases and 2 bases, in that order; junction bases with no gene match: 5. CDR1 is SQVTM and CDR2 is ANQGSEA in the germline V gene. This CDR3 is built from 12 residues. The CDR3 DNA sequence: TGCAGCGCCAGACAGGGCCCCTACGAGCAGTACTTC. Amino acid sequence: CSARQGPYEQYF.

The chain has TRBV20-1 and TRBJ2-1; 7 bases are a match to TRBD2. The germline V gene has CDR1 DFQATT and CDR2 SNEGSKA (reference sequence). The CDR3 is 11 residues long. J lost 13 bases, V lost 1 base, and 4 bases had no gene match. CDR3 loop: CSARGQREQFF. Written as DNA, the CDR3 is TGCAGTGCTAGAGGGCAGCGGGAACAGTTCTTC.

This clone has a handful of counts. The chain is built from TRBV6-5 and TRBJ1-4; TRBD1 aligns across 9 bases. CDR3 length equals 14 residues. Trimming removed 6 bases from V and 7 bases from J; junction bases left unmatched: 6. Germline CDR1 MNHEY, CDR2 SVGAGI. CDR3 sequence reads: CASRRTGATEKLFF. CDR3 coding DNA: TGTGCCAGCAGGCGGACAGGGGCGACTGAAAAACTGTTTTTT.

This rearrangement joins TRBV4-1 to TRBJ1-4, with 8 bases aligning to TRBD1. The V gene end was trimmed by 5 bases and the J gene end by 0 bases; junction bases not matched to a gene: 8. The CDR3 spans 17 residues. Germline V gives CDR1 MGHRA, CDR2 YSYEKL. CDR3 DNA: TGCGCCAGCAGCGAGAGGACAGGGTTTACAACTAATGAAAAACTGTTTTTT. Protein: CASSERTGFTTNEKLFF.

V and J are TRBV7-9 and TRBJ1-6, with a possible D match to TRBD1 (5 bases). V was shortened by 6 bases and J by 11 bases, with 11 bases between the two germline ends. Germline assignment: CDR1 SEHNR and CDR2 FQNEAQ (reference sequence). CDR3 length: 12 residues. The CDR3 sequence is CASRGTLPPLHF. CDR3 bases: TGTGCCAGCAGGGGGACTCTCCCACCCCTCCACTTT.

This chain connects TRBV10-3 to TRBJ2-7; TRBD2 matches at 10 bases. The length of the CDR3 is 17 residues. After removal of 4 bases from V and 1 base from J, the junction contained 10 bases not matched to a gene. Germline CDR1 reads ENHRY; CDR2 reads SYGVKD. CDR3: CAISGGTALAGSYEQYF. CDR3 coding DNA: TGTGCCATCAGTGGGGGGACTGCACTAGCGGGATCCTACGAGCAGTACTTC.

This rearrangement joins TRBV3-1 (or the pseudogene TRBV3-2) to TRBJ2-7; D unclear. CDR1 is LGHDT and CDR2 is YNNKEL in the germline V gene (reference sequence). Deletions cut 1 base from V and 0 bases from J, with 10 bases between. CDR3 length: 15 residues. DNA of the CDR3: TGTGCCAGCAGCCAAGGCCTCGTATCCTCCTACGAGCAGTACTTC. This sequence encodes CASSQGLVSSYEQYF.

With respect to this clone: An end of the junction does not agree with germline; a read error may underlie this. This rearrangement joins TRBV28 to TRBJ2-3, with 9 bases fitting TRBD2. The germline gives CDR1 MDHEN, CDR2 SYDVKM. The CDR3 has 16 amino acids. The CDR3 bases are TGTGCCAGCAGTTTACGGGCCGGGACTAGCATAGATACGCAGTATTTT. Amino acids: CASSLRAGTSIDTQYF.

The chain carries TRBV27 and TRBJ1-1; the D is unclear. V lost 6 bases to trimming and J lost 0 bases, with 5 bases between them. The germline gives CDR1 MNHEY, CDR2 SMNVEV (reference sequence). This CDR3 comprises 12 residues. The CDR3 spells CASRDLNTEAFF. The CDR3 DNA reads as TGTGCCAGCAGGGACCTGAACACTGAAGCTTTCTTT.

The V and J genes are TRBV24-1 and TRBJ2-1; D possibly corresponds to TRBD2 (6 bases). The CDR3 covers 14 residues. From germline, CDR1 is KGHDR and CDR2 SFDVKD. Trimming took 3 bases from V and 7 from J, leaving 12 bases between them. CDR3 sequence: CATSDEPGTNEQFF. The DNA of the CDR3 is TGTGCCACCAGTGATGAACCGGGGACTAATGAGCAGTTCTTC.